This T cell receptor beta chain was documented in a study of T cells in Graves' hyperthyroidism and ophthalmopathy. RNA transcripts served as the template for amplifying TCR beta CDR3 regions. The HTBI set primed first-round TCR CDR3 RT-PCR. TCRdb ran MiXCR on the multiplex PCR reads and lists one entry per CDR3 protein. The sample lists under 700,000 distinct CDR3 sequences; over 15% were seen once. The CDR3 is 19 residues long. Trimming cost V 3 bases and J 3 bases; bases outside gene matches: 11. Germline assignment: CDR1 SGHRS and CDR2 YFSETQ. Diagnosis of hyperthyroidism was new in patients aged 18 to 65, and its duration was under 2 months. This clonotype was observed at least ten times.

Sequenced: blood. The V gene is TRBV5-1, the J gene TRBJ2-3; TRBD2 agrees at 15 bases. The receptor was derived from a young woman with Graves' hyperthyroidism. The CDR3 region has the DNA TGCGCCAGCAGCTCGGGACTAGCGGGAGGAACAGAGGAAACAGATACGCAGTATTTT. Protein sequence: CASSSGLAGGTEETDTQYF.